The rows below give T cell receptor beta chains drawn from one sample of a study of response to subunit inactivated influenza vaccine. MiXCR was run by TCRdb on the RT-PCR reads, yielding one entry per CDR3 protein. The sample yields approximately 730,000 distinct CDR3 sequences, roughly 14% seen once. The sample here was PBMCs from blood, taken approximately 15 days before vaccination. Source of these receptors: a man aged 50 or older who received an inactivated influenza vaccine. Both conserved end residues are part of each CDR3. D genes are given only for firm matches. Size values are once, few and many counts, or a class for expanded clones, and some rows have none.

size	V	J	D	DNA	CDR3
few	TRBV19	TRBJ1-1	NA	TGTGCCAGTAGTATAGAGACAGGATTGAACACTGAAGCTTTCTTT	CASSIETGLNTEAFF
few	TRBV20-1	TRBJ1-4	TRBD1	TGCAGTGCTTGGACAGGGGGCAATCAGGTTGAAAAACTGTTTTTT	CSAWTGGNQVEKLFF
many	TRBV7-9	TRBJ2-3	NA	TGTGCCAGCAGCTTATGGGCCAGCACAGATACGCAGTATTTT	CASSLWASTDTQYF
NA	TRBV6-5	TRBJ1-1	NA	TGTGCCAGCAGTTACTCGTCCGGCTCGCTGGGTGACACTGAAGCTTTCTTT	CASSYSSGSLGDTEAFF
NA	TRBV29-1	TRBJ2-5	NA	TGCAGCGTTGACGAGACAGGCCAAGAGACCCAGTACTTC	CSVDETGQETQYF
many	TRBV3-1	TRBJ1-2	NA	TGTGCCAGCAGCCACCTGGATGGCTACACCTTC	CASSHLDGYTF
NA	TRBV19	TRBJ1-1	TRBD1	TGTGCCAGTCGAGGGACAGTCTACGCTGAAGCTTTCTTT	CASRGTVYAEAFF
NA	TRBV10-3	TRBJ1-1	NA	TGTGCCATCAGTGAAGTTGATACTGAAGCTTTCTTT	CAISEVDTEAFF
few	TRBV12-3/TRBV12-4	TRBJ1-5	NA	TGTGCCAGCAGTTTGGGTCCGGGGAGCAATCAGCCCCAGCATTTT	CASSLGPGSNQPQHF
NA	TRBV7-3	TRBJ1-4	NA	TGTGCCAGCAGCTCTAGACAGGTTGCAACTAATGAAAAACTGTTTTTT	CASSSRQVATNEKLFF
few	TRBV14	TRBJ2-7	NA	TGTGCCAGCAGCCATATACAAACCGGGTTACAAATCTACGAGCAGTACTTC	CASSHIQTGLQIYEQYF
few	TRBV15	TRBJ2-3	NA	TGTGCCACCAGCGAACAAATCCACGGCACAGATACGCAGTATTTT	CATSEQIHGTDTQYF